This passage covers 27 T cell receptor beta chains from one sample sequenced in a study of blood T cell repertoires in COVID-19. Here immunoSEQ multiplex PCR was the method, and the copy in TCRdb shows in-frame clones only, minus some. There are more than 250,000 clones in the sample; 88% occur only once, and about 0.64% lies in the top ten. Sequencing used peripheral blood. Receptor source: a human donor in a cohort sampled during active COVID-19.

This chain joins TRBV27 and TRBJ1-5; no clear D gene. This CDR3 is built from 15 residues. The V and J ends lost 2 bases and 0 bases respectively, with 8 bases between them. Germline CDR1 and CDR2: MNHEY and SMNVEV (reference sequence). In DNA, the CDR3 is TGTGCCAGCAGTTTACGAGGTGTTAGCAATCAGCCCCAGCATTTT. It specifies CASSLRGVSNQPQHF.

The V and J genes are TRBV4-2 and TRBJ1-1, with 10 bases matching TRBD1. The CDR3 has 16 amino acids. CDR1 and CDR2 (germline): LGHNA, YNFKEQ. Trimming at V came to 1 base and at J to 6 bases, leaving 8 bases not matched to a gene. In DNA, the CDR3 is TGTGCCAGCAGCCAAGCATCGACAGGGGGCGCGGCTGAAGCTTTCTTT. It codes for CASSQASTGGAAEAFF.

This clone has a handful of counts. This chain links TRBV7-2 with TRBJ1-2, with 8 bases matching TRBD1. This CDR3 has 14 residues. Germline lookup yields CDR1 SGHTA and CDR2 FQGNSA. V lost 4 bases to trimming and J lost 2 bases; unmatched junction nucleotides: 3. CDR3 loop: CASSSGTGNYGYTF. The DNA for the CDR3 is TGTGCCAGCAGCTCGGGGACAGGAAACTATGGCTACACCTTC.

CDR3 nucleotide sequence: TGTGCCAGCTCACCAACCACAGGGGGCACGACCCAGTACTTC. The encoded protein is CASSPTTGGTTQYF. The chain joins TRBV18 to TRBJ2-5; 9 nucleotides agree with TRBD1. CDR1 and CDR2 (germline): KGHSH, LQKENI. CDR3 length equals 14 residues. V trimming: 2 bases; J trimming: 7 bases; junction bases outside the gene matches: 5.

The J gene is TRBJ1-1, the V gene TRBV11-2; no clear D. The CDR3 consists of 13 residues. The germline V gene has CDR1 SGHAT and CDR2 FQNNGV. V was trimmed by 1 base and J by 1 base, leaving 4 bases between them. The CDR3 sequence: CASSLAENTEAFF. The CDR3 nucleotides are TGTGCCAGCAGCTTAGCAGAGAACACTGAAGCTTTCTTT.

The rearrangement links TRBV19 to TRBJ1-1; no firm D call. Trimming pared 3 bases from V and 0 bases from J, leaving 11 bases between. Germline lookup yields CDR1 LNHDA and CDR2 SQIVND (reference sequence). The CDR3 extends over 15 amino acids. CDR3 amino acids: CASSIQVSMNTEAFF. For the CDR3, the DNA is TGTGCCAGTAGTATCCAGGTCTCCATGAACACTGAAGCTTTCTTT.

The CDR3 loop reads CASSQGLLGLADHNEQFF. The CDR3 DNA reads TGCGCCAGCAGCCAAGGGCTACTAGGACTAGCGGACCACAATGAGCAGTTCTTC. This rearrangement joins TRBV4-1 to TRBJ2-1, with 10 nucleotides matching TRBD2. Germline-derived CDR1 and CDR2 are MGHRA and YSYEKL. This CDR3 contains 18 residues. The junction had 11 bases not matched to a gene; V was cut back by 1 base and J by 5 bases.

The chain combines TRBV4-1 with TRBJ2-7; D possibly corresponds to TRBD1 (6 bases). This CDR3 is built from 16 residues. The ends were cut back, 4 bases at V and 3 bases at J, with 19 bases in the middle. Germline V gene sequence: CDR1 MGHRA, CDR2 YSYEKL. Here the CDR3 reads CASSRPKGEGLYEQYF. The CDR3 bases are TGCGCCAGCAGCCGCCCGAAGGGGGAAGGACTCTACGAGCAGTACTTC.

The rearrangement joins TRBV7-8 to TRBJ1-1; perhaps TRBD1 as D (5 bases). Germline V gives CDR1 SGHVS, CDR2 FQNEAQ. This CDR3 region has 14 residues. Trimming pared 5 bases from V and 2 bases from J, leaving 12 bases between. CDR3: CASSPWTKNTEAFF. CDR3 sequence (DNA): TGTGCCAGCAGCCCTTGGACAAAAAACACTGAAGCTTTCTTT.

This clone is a singleton in its sample. V gene TRBV27 combines with J gene TRBJ2-7, with a possible D match to TRBD2 (6 bases). V gave up 8 bases and J gave up 3 bases, with 20 bases separating them. The CDR3 is 15 residues long. Germline V gives CDR1 MNHEY, CDR2 SMNVEV (reference sequence). CDR3 amino acids: CASSPPAGAHYEQYF. Written as DNA, the CDR3 is TGTGCCAGCTCCCCCCCAGCGGGTGCGCACTACGAGCAGTACTTC.

The chain couples TRBV6-5 to TRBJ2-7; D may be TRBD1 (6 bases). The germline CDR1 and CDR2 sequences are MNHEY and SVGAGI. Trimming left V 4 bases short and J 2 bases short, with 12 bases between. The CDR3 consists of 14 residues. The CDR3 region has the DNA TGTGCCAGCAGTTTACAGGGCTCTACCTACGAGCAGTACTTC. It is translated as CASSLQGSTYEQYF.

The rearrangement uses TRBV7-2 and TRBJ2-7, with 9 bases identical to TRBD1. Germline CDR1 SGHTA, CDR2 FQGNSA. The CDR3 is 13 amino acids. Trimming removed 5 bases from V and 7 bases from J; junction bases left unmatched: 6. The CDR3 bases are TGTGCCAGCAGCGTCGGACAGGGGCGGGAGCAGTACTTC. Amino acid sequence: CASSVGQGREQYF.

The CDR3 region is CASSLGGPGNEQFF. In DNA form, the CDR3 reads TGTGCCAGCAGCTTGGGGGGGCCGGGGAATGAGCAGTTCTTC. The chain recombines TRBV7-7 with TRBJ2-1, with D possibly matching TRBD2 (7 bases). Germline V lookup: CDR1 SSHAT, CDR2 FNYEAQ (reference sequence). Trimming removed 3 bases from V and 7 bases from J, with 13 bases in between. This CDR3 comprises 14 residues.

The chain couples TRBV12-3 or TRBV12-4 to TRBJ2-1, with 8 bases that match TRBD2. V shed 9 bases and J 8 bases; nucleotides not matched to a gene: 9. The CDR3 is 13 amino acids. CDR3 sequence: CASTGGPHHEQFF. CDR3 coding DNA: TGTGCCAGTACGGGAGGGCCGCACCATGAGCAGTTCTTC.

The rearrangement joins TRBV25-1 to TRBJ2-2; D gene ambiguous. Deletions cut 8 bases from V and 6 bases from J, with 7 bases between. The germline V gene encodes CDR1 MGHDK and CDR2 SYGVNS. There are 11 residues in the CDR3. This CDR3 is CASFWPGELFF. The CDR3 coding sequence is TGTGCCAGCTTCTGGCCCGGGGAGCTGTTTTTT.

Of note for this clone: The same CDR3 also results from other DNA sequences found in this sample. The chain uses TRBV27 and TRBJ1-1; no clear D gene. This CDR3 has 11 amino acids. Trimming removed 4 bases from V and 5 bases from J, with 5 bases in between. Germline V gene sequence: CDR1 MNHEY, CDR2 SMNVEV (reference sequence). This CDR3 is CASSSFTEAFF. For the CDR3, the DNA is TGTGCCAGCAGTTCCTTTACTGAAGCTTTCTTT.

This clone has a single count. The chain employs TRBV29-1 and TRBJ1-6, with D possibly being TRBD1 (5 bases). Looked up from germline, CDR1 is SQVTM and CDR2 is ANQGSEA. Trimming removed 2 bases at V and 9 bases at J, with 11 bases between. The CDR3 is 13 amino acids. The CDR3 DNA follows: TGCAGCGTTGAACTGCAGGGAAGTTCACCCCTCCACTTT. Its translation: CSVELQGSSPLHF. Combining the CDR3 with reference TRBV29-1 and TRBJ1-6 gives the whole variable domain SAVISQKPSRDICQRGTSLTIQCQVDSQVTMMFWYRQQPGQSLTLIATANQGSEATYESGFVIDKFPISRPNLTFSTLTVSNMSPEDSSIYLCSVELQGSSPLHFGNGTRLTVT.

The chain links TRBV29-1 to TRBJ1-2, with a tentative D call TRBD1 (5 bases). CDR3 length: 11 amino acids. Trimming removed 5 bases from V and 4 bases from J, with 8 bases in between. In germline, CDR1 is SQVTM, CDR2 ANQGSEA. The CDR3 bases are TGCAGCGTTAGACAGACCTATGGCTACACCTTC. Translated: CSVRQTYGYTF.

The rearrangement links TRBV19 to TRBJ1-5; 9 bases fit TRBD1. Unmatched junction bases numbered 8, after V lost 2 bases and J lost 0 bases. The CDR3 runs 18 residues. Germline CDR1 and CDR2: LNHDA and SQIVND (reference sequence). Written as DNA, the CDR3 is TGTGCCAGTAGTATATCAGGGACAGGGCTTTATAGCAATCAGCCCCAGCATTTT. Its translation: CASSISGTGLYSNQPQHF.

This clone was detected only once. This chain connects TRBV6-2 or TRBV6-3 to TRBJ1-5; TRBD1 might be the D (6 bases). The CDR3 is 15 residues long. Germline V lookup: CDR1 MNHEY, CDR2 SVGEGT. The V and J ends lost 6 bases and 0 bases respectively, with 12 bases between them. CDR3 DNA sequence: TGTGCCAGCAGCCGGACAGCTTATAGCAATCAGCCCCAGCATTTT. As protein: CASSRTAYSNQPQHF.

This chain joins TRBV24-1 and TRBJ2-2, with 8 bases matching TRBD1. J gave up 1 base and V 3 bases, and 9 bases lay outside the gene matches. Germline assignment: CDR1 KGHDR and CDR2 SFDVKD. The CDR3 runs 18 residues. For the CDR3, the DNA is TGTGCCACCAGTGATCTAGGGGTCAGGGGGCAGAACACCGGGGAGCTGTTTTTT. Translated, it gives CATSDLGVRGQNTGELFF.

The V gene is TRBV29-1, the J gene TRBJ2-7, with 8 bases that match TRBD1. The CDR3 is made up of 13 amino acids. Trimming removed 3 bases from V and 5 bases from J; junction bases left unmatched: 6. Germline CDR1 and CDR2: SQVTM and ANQGSEA. Written as DNA, the CDR3 is TGCAGCGTTGAGTGGACAGGGATCAACGAGCAGTACTTC. It translates to CSVEWTGINEQYF.

V usage is TRBV18 and J usage is TRBJ1-4; TRBD1 is a possible D gene (5 bases). Germline V gene lookup returns CDR1 KGHSH and CDR2 LQKENI. The CDR3 length is 17 residues. Deletions cut 6 bases from V and 3 bases from J, with 20 bases between. The CDR3 loop reads CASSLEAGPAANEKLFF. In nucleotides, the CDR3 is TGTGCCAGCTCGCTGGAGGCGGGGCCTGCAGCTAATGAAAAACTGTTTTTT.

The chain joins TRBV4-3 to TRBJ2-7; the D gene is possibly TRBD2 (5 bases). V lost 4 bases to trimming and J lost 2 bases, with 12 bases between them. CDR3 length: 14 amino acids. The germline gives CDR1 LGHNA, CDR2 YSLEER. This CDR3 reads CASSRAHGAYEQYF. The CDR3 nucleotides are TGCGCCAGCAGCCGGGCTCACGGGGCCTACGAGCAGTACTTC.

The chain's CDR3 is CATSAGTAGKTEAFF. The CDR3 coding sequence is TGTGCCACCAGTGCCGGGACAGCGGGTAAGACTGAAGCTTTCTTT. V usage is TRBV24-1 and J usage is TRBJ1-1; 7 nucleotides agree with TRBD1. Trimming took 5 bases from V and 5 from J; bases not matched to a gene: 10. CDR1 is KGHDR and CDR2 is SFDVKD in the germline V gene. The CDR3 runs to 15 residues.

The V call is TRBV7-8, the J call TRBJ2-4, with D perhaps matching TRBD2 (6 bases). The length of the CDR3 is 16 residues. Trimming shortened V by 4 bases and J by 1 base, and 14 bases separated the two germline ends. In germline, CDR1 is SGHVS, CDR2 FQNEAQ. The CDR3 is CASSYPLRGAKNIQYF. The CDR3 nucleotides are TGTGCCAGCAGCTACCCGCTCCGGGGGGCCAAAAACATTCAGTACTTC.

The chain employs TRBV4-3 and TRBJ2-7; 9 bases are shared with TRBD2. The germline V gene encodes CDR1 LGHNA and CDR2 YSLEER. There are 16 residues in the CDR3. With 4 bases clipped from V and 0 bases from J, the junction kept 7 bases outside the gene matches. As DNA, the CDR3 is TGCGCCAGCAGCCCTCTCCTAGCGGGGAACTCCTACGAGCAGTACTTC. Translation gives CASSPLLAGNSYEQYF.